This T cell receptor beta chain was profiled in a study of a mutant IDH1 vaccine in newly diagnosed glioma. This clone was detected a few times. Germline values: CDR1 GTSNPN, CDR2 SVGIG (reference sequence). CDR3 length: 13 amino acids. V was trimmed by 5 bases and J by 7 bases, leaving 15 bases between them. Described time point: baseline, week 1 (first vaccination visit). Treatment here: pre-vaccination baseline after standard-of-care therapy. Each of the donors came in with new WHO grade 3 or 4 astrocytomas that were IDH1-mutant and ATRX-lost. Profiled with immunoSEQ multiplex PCR; TCRdb holds only in-frame clones, not every one. The sample shows more than 80,000 clones, about 80% of them seen only once.

This receptor was taken from a woman aged 45 to 65 with glioma. This chain uses TRBV30 with TRBJ1-5, with a tentative D call TRBD1 (6 bases). Sequenced here: PBMCs, sampled from a glioma patient treated with radiotherapy, temozolomide or both. DNA for the CDR3: TGTGCCTGGTCAACAGGGCCCGGGCAGCCCCAGCATTTT. It is translated as CAWSTGPGQPQHF.